The present T cell receptor (beta chain) was sequenced within a study of OX40 agonist ivuxolimab in advanced cancers. Of note for this clone: The target antigen is unknown. This sample also contains other DNA sequences that code for the same CDR3.

CDR1 is SGHTA and CDR2 is FQGNSA in the germline V gene. The CDR3 spans 14 residues. V gave up 5 bases and J gave up 7 bases, with 15 bases separating them. Overall study results and limits: Antigen specificity remained undetermined for the expanded peripheral T cells.

Only in-frame clones appear in the TCRdb table, and some are missing; sequencing was by immunoSEQ multiplex PCR. The repertoire holds about 40,000 clones, with approximately 90% as singletons. Sequenced here: CD4+ or CD8+ T cells sorted from blood, sampled in a trial of the OX40 agonist ivuxolimab. The sequence was obtained from an adult with an advanced solid tumor such as melanoma, head and neck, liver or kidney cancer. The J gene is TRBJ2-1, the V gene TRBV7-2, with D perhaps TRBD1 (6 bases). CDR3: CASSPGTSLNEQFF. In DNA, the CDR3 is TGTGCCAGCAGCCCCGGGACAAGCCTTAATGAGCAGTTCTTC.